The 5 T cell receptor beta chains in this list originate from one sample, sequenced in a study of radiation and T cells in renal cell carcinoma. As for time point: baseline pretreatment blood. Treatment: 15 Gy SBRT to primary tumor, nephrectomy 4 weeks later. The method was immunoSEQ multiplex PCR; TCRdb's version includes in-frame clones alone and lacks a portion of them. The repertoire holds approximately 110,000 clones, with 82% as singletons. The sample was blood, taken from a patient whose treatment included radiotherapy and nephrectomy. The origin of the receptors is a woman aged 60-75 years with renal cell carcinoma.

The chain links TRBV27 to TRBJ2-2; D perhaps matches TRBD1 (6 bases). Germline V CDR1 and CDR2: MNHEY, SMNVEV (reference sequence). Between the trimmed V and J ends, which lost 7 bases and 9 bases, there was a span of 15 bases. The CDR3 consists of 13 residues. This CDR3 reads CASTKDSRRELFF. CDR3 nucleotide sequence: TGTGCCAGCACTAAGGACAGTCGCAGGGAGCTGTTTTTT.

This clone was seen a handful of times. The V and J genes are TRBV5-6 and TRBJ1-1; no reliable D call. The germline V gene encodes CDR1 SGHDT and CDR2 YYEEEE. The CDR3 extends over 13 amino acids. The germline V and J ends were trimmed by 3 bases and 4 bases, with 10 bases remaining between them. This CDR3 is CASSWKGATEAFF. CDR3 bases: TGTGCCAGCAGCTGGAAGGGTGCCACTGAAGCTTTCTTT.

The V gene is TRBV9, the J gene TRBJ2-7; D is perhaps TRBD1 (6 bases). With 4 bases removed from V and 5 bases from J, the gap between germline ends came to 10 bases. From germline, CDR1 is SGDLS and CDR2 YYNGEE. The CDR3 length is 12 residues. The CDR3 DNA follows: TGTGCCAGCAGCAACAGGGTCCACGAGCAGTACTTC. Its translation: CASSNRVHEQYF.

The chain joins TRBV6-5 to TRBJ2-5; 11 bases line up with TRBD1. CDR1 is MNHEY, CDR2 SVGAGI, per germline. The CDR3 totals 15 residues. J gave up 4 bases and V 8 bases, and 9 bases lay outside the gene matches. CDR3 sequence reads: CASAKPGTGGETQYF. DNA for the CDR3: TGTGCCAGCGCCAAGCCCGGGACAGGGGGAGAGACCCAGTACTTC.

A single count supports this clone. The chain joins TRBV27 to TRBJ2-3; 8 bases match TRBD2. This CDR3 is built from 15 residues. Trimming took 7 bases from V and 5 from J; bases not matched to a gene: 11. The V gene's germline CDR1 is MNHEY and CDR2 SMNVEV (reference sequence). In DNA form, the CDR3 reads TGTGCCAGCATTATAACAGCGGGAGCAGGAGATACGCAGTATTTT. Its protein product is CASIITAGAGDTQYF.